This TCR beta chain was found in a study of T cells expressing NK-cell markers. TCR beta libraries carry UMIs added by 5'RACE template switching. With the 5' RACE reads reprocessed, TCRdb shows one record per CDR3 protein and no DNA. The data include 500,000 to 700,000 distinct CDR3 sequences; the top ten clones carry about 3.6%. This CDR3 region has 13 residues. Germline CDR1 reads MNHEY; CDR2 reads SMNVEV (reference sequence). V and J are TRBV27 and TRBJ1-6; as DNA is missing, the TRBD1 call by TCRdb cannot be tested. The sample taken for sequencing was blood T cells: a sorted CD56 or NKG2C T cell subset, CD4+ or CD8+ T cells, or bulk PBMC T cells (not recorded which). The receptor's source is a man between 18 and 35 years old in good health. CDR3 sequence: CASSFGGDSPLHF.